This TCR beta chain was observed in a study of T-cell memory formation after mild COVID-19. This clonotype was seen more than once but under ten times. TCR alpha and TCR beta cDNA libraries carrying sample barcodes and UMIs came from 5'RACE with constant-segment primers. A single record per CDR3 protein comes from TCRdb applying MiXCR to the 5' RACE reads. Among 450,000 to 700,000 distinct CDR3 sequences listed, more than 15% were seen once. The germline V gene encodes CDR1 DFQATT and CDR2 SNEGSKA (reference sequence). After removal of 5 bases from V and 4 bases from J, the junction contained 3 bases not matched to a gene. This CDR3 is built from 13 residues.

This TCR derives from an adult woman who had mild COVID-19 (a few samples of this study predate the infection). Cell type and time point are not known. The chain is built from TRBV20-1 and TRBJ2-1, with 9 bases matching TRBD2. Sequenced sample: PBMCs or a T cell subset sorted from them (not recorded which). The CDR3 here is CSAEGLAYNEQFF. The CDR3 coding sequence is TGCAGTGCTGAGGGACTAGCTTACAATGAGCAGTTCTTC.